The 14 T cell receptor beta chains listed next were all sequenced from one sample in a study of blood T cell repertoires in COVID-19. TCRdb's copy holds only in-frame clones and misses some; the assay was immunoSEQ multiplex PCR. Found here are about 250,000 clones, about nine tenths of them singletons; the top ten hold about 3%. The sample comprised peripheral blood. The receptors here all came from a woman aged 30 to 39 with active or convalescent COVID-19.

This clone was seen once. CDR3 nucleotides: TGTGCCAGCAGCGTAGCCGGGGGGACGCAGTATTTT. Translating it yields CASSVAGGTQYF. The chain recombines TRBV9 with TRBJ2-3; 7 bases align to TRBD2. This CDR3 contains 12 residues. The V segment lost 0 bases and the J segment 9 bases; nucleotides outside the gene matches: 1. CDR1 is SGDLS and CDR2 is YYNGEE in the germline V gene.

This chain uses TRBV30 with TRBJ1-2; perhaps TRBD1 as D (6 bases). V was clipped by 1 base and J by 2 bases, with 23 bases between them. CDR1 and CDR2 (germline): GTSNPN, SVGIG (reference sequence). The CDR3 is made up of 18 amino acids. CDR3 residues: CAWSGPLQGVGVNYGYTF. DNA for the CDR3: TGTGCCTGGAGTGGCCCCCTACAGGGAGTGGGGGTAAACTATGGCTACACCTTC.

This clone was counted ten times or more. The chain couples TRBV10-2 to TRBJ2-5; 10 bases are shared with TRBD2. This CDR3 is 17 amino acids long. J lost 2 bases, V lost 3 bases, and 9 bases had no gene match. The germline gives CDR1 WSHSY, CDR2 SAAADI. The CDR3 region has the DNA TGCGCCAGCAGTGACCCCGCTAGCGGGGGAAGTCAAGAGACCCAGTACTTC. Protein product: CASSDPASGGSQETQYF.

The chain employs TRBV5-4 and TRBJ2-3, with TRBD2 matching over 11 bases. The germline CDR1 and CDR2 sequences are SGHNT and YYREEE (reference sequence). The CDR3 runs to 18 residues. With V trimmed by 2 bases and J by 0 bases, 8 bases remained unmatched. CDR3 nucleotides: TGTGCCAGCAGCTTAGCGGGACTAGCGGTGTATAGCACAGATACGCAGTATTTT. It specifies CASSLAGLAVYSTDTQYF.

This clone has just a few counts. This rearrangement joins TRBV27 to TRBJ1-1; 8 positions match TRBD1. The J segment lost 4 bases and the V segment lost 6 bases, leaving 1 base of the junction unmatched. This CDR3 is built from 12 residues. Germline CDR1 and CDR2: MNHEY and SMNVEV (reference sequence). The CDR3: CASRDRATEAFF. For the CDR3, the DNA is TGTGCCAGCAGGGACAGGGCCACTGAAGCTTTCTTT.

The CDR3 region has the DNA TGTGCCATCAGTGATGGGCAGGTGAGCTCCTACGAGCAGTACTTC. Translating it yields CAISDGQVSSYEQYF. The chain is built from TRBV10-3 and TRBJ2-7, with D uncertain. V lost 3 bases and J lost 0, with 12 bases in between. The CDR3 has 15 amino acids. Germline V gene data show CDR1 as ENHRY and CDR2 as SYGVKD.

This sequence joins TRBV7-2 and TRBJ1-6; D unresolved. This CDR3 region has 13 residues. Between the trimmed V and J ends, which lost 1 base and 7 bases, there was a span of 5 bases. The V gene's germline CDR1 is SGHTA and CDR2 FQGNSA. The CDR3 DNA reads as TGTGCCAGCAGCTTAGAAGAGAATTCACCCCTCCACTTT. This encodes CASSLEENSPLHF.

The rearrangement joins TRBV9 to TRBJ2-1; 12 positions agree with TRBD2. Germline loops: CDR1 SGDLS, CDR2 YYNGEE. V gave up 1 base and J gave up 4 bases; unmatched junction bases: 3. This CDR3 spans 16 amino acids. Here the CDR3 DNA reads TGTGCCAGCAGCGTACCGACTAGCGGGGGATACAATGAGCAGTTCTTC. This gives the protein CASSVPTSGGYNEQFF.

This sequence joins TRBV10-2 and TRBJ2-3; 9 positions match TRBD2. Germline-derived CDR1 and CDR2 are WSHSY and SAAADI. This CDR3 contains 17 residues. The V segment lost 2 bases and the J segment 6 bases; nucleotides outside the gene matches: 12. The CDR3 DNA reads TGCGCCAGCAGTGAGCGGCTAGCGGGGTGGTCGGCGGATACGCAGTATTTT. As protein: CASSERLAGWSADTQYF.

The rearrangement uses TRBV7-9 and TRBJ1-2; 9 bases align to TRBD1. After removal of 5 bases from V and 5 bases from J, the junction contained 9 bases not matched to a gene. The CDR3 is 15 amino acids. The germline CDR1 and CDR2 sequences are SEHNR and FQNEAQ (reference sequence). The CDR3, as DNA: TGTGCCAGCAGCACAATCCCGGGACAGGGTTATGGCTACACCTTC. Translated: CASSTIPGQGYGYTF.

V is TRBV7-2 and J is TRBJ2-7; 11 bases are shared with TRBD2. Germline V CDR1 and CDR2: SGHTA, FQGNSA. V shed 2 bases and J 5 bases; nucleotides not matched to a gene: 5. The CDR3 loop spans 15 amino acids. CDR3 sequence reads: CASSLLSGGGDEQYF. CDR3 nucleotides: TGTGCCAGCAGCTTACTTAGCGGGGGGGGCGACGAGCAGTACTTC. The whole variable domain, remainder taken from reference TRBV7-2 and TRBJ2-7, is GAGVSQSPSNKVTEKGKDVELRCDPISGHTALYWYRQSLGQGLEFLIYFQGNSAPDKSGLPSDRFSAERTGGSVSTLTIQRTQQEDSAVYLCASSLLSGGGDEQYFGPGTRLTVT.

The sample holds a few counts of this clone. The rearrangement joins TRBV7-9 to TRBJ1-6, with 7 bases fitting TRBD1. The germline CDR1 and CDR2 sequences are SEHNR and FQNEAQ (reference sequence). After removal of 5 bases from V and 2 bases from J, the junction contained 18 bases not matched to a gene. The CDR3 is 20 residues long. The CDR3 spells CASSTRTGVSRSAYNSPLHF. The CDR3 coding sequence is TGTGCCAGCAGCACCCGCACAGGGGTCTCTCGTTCGGCCTATAATTCACCCCTCCACTTT.

The CDR3 spells CASSPAGVLTEAFF. Written as DNA, the CDR3 is TGCGCCAGCAGCCCCGCCGGAGTATTAACTGAAGCTTTCTTT. J is TRBJ1-1 and V is TRBV4-1; D is ambiguous. The CDR3 length is 14 residues. CDR1 and CDR2 (germline): MGHRA, YSYEKL. V lost 4 bases, J lost 5 bases, and 14 bases lay in between.

V usage is TRBV18 and J usage is TRBJ1-1; D uncertain. In germline, CDR1 is KGHSH, CDR2 LQKENI. Trimming pared 2 bases from V and 2 bases from J, leaving 6 bases between. This CDR3 contains 13 residues. CDR3 bases: TGTGCCAGCTCACCAAACAGCAACACTGAAGCTTTCTTT. Translation: CASSPNSNTEAFF.